This TCR beta chain was identified during a study of regulatory T cells in long-lasting Graves disease. Study as a whole: Graves' patients (newly diagnosed) had been on antithyroid drugs under 3 months.

This clonotype has ten or more counts. Its antigen is unidentified. The authors built TCR beta libraries using iRepertoire HTBI primers and Arm-PCR of CDR3 regions. TCRdb itself ran the multiplex PCR reads through MiXCR, one entry per CDR3 protein. Of over 200,000 distinct CDR3 sequences in the sample, about 16% were seen once. The study's findings and limits: With a small sample size, accuracy may have been reduced. Persistent disease exhibited a predilection for TRBV28, TRBJ1-2 and TRBJ2-5.

The CDR3 length is 15 residues. Trimming shortened V by 2 bases and J by 1 base, and 11 bases separated the two germline ends. Germline CDR1 is MDHEN and CDR2 is SYDVKM. The time point denotes: newly diagnosed GD, antithyroid drugs for less than 3 months. After RNA was extracted from PBMCs, the TCR library was made from it. The sample consisted of peripheral blood mononuclear cells (PBMCs), taken at new diagnosis, from a patient treated with antithyroid drugs. The V call is TRBV28, the J call TRBJ1-1, with D possibly matching TRBD1 (5 bases). The receptor was derived from a female donor with Graves disease. The CDR3 sequence: CASSLAGTANTEAFF. The CDR3 DNA follows: TGTGCCAGCAGTTTAGCCGGGACCGCGAACACTGAAGCTTTCTTT.